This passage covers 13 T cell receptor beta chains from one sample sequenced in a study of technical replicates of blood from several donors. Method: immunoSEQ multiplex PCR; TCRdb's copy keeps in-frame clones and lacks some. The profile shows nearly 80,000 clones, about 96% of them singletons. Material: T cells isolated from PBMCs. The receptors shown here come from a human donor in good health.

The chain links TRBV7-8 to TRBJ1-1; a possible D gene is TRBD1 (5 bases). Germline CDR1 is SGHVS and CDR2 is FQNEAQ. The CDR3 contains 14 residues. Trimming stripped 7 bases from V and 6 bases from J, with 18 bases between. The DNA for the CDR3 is TGTGCCAGCACGATTGTAGACAGAGACGCTGAAGCTTTCTTT. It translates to CASTIVDRDAEAFF.

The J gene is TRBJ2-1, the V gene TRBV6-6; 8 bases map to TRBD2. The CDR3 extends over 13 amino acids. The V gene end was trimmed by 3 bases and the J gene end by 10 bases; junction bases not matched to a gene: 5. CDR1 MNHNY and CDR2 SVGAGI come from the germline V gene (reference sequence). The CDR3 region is CASSYPSGREQFF. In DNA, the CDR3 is TGTGCCAGCAGTTATCCTAGCGGGCGAGAGCAGTTCTTC.

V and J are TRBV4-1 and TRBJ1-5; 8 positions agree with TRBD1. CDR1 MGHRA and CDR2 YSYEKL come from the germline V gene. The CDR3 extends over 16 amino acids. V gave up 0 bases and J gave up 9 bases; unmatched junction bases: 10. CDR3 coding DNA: TGCGCCAGCAGCCAAGAAACAGATCAGGGGGCTAGGCCCCAGCATTTT. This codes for CASSQETDQGARPQHF.

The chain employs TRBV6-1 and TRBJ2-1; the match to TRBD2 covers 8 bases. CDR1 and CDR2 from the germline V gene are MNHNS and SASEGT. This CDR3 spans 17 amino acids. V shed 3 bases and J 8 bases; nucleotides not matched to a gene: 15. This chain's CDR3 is CASSDTYLAGPSDEQFF. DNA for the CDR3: TGTGCCAGCAGTGACACCTACCTAGCGGGCCCATCCGATGAGCAGTTCTTC.

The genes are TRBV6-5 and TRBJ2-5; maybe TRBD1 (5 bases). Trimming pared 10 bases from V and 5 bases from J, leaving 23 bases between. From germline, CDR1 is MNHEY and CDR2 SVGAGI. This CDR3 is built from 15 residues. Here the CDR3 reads CATRQLGGPGETQYF. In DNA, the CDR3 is TGTGCCACACGGCAATTGGGCGGCCCAGGGGAGACCCAGTACTTC.

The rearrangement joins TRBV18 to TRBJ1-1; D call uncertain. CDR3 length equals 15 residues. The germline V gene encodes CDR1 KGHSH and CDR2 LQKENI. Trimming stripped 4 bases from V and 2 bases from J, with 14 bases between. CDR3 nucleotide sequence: TGTGCCAGCTCACGCGAATTCGGGGTTAACACTGAAGCTTTCTTT. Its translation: CASSREFGVNTEAFF. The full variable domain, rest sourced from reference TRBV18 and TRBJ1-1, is NAGVMQNPRHLVRRRGQEARLRCSPMKGHSHVYWYRQLPEEGLKFMVYLQKENIIDESGMPKERFSAEFPKEGPSILRIQQVVRGDSAAYFCASSREFGVNTEAFFGQGTRLTVV.

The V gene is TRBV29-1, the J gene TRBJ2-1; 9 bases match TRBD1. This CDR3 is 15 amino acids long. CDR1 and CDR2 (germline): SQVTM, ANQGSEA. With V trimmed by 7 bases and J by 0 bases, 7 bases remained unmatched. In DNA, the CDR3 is TGCAGCGGCAGTGGGACAGGGAGCTCCTACAATGAGCAGTTCTTC. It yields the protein CSGSGTGSSYNEQFF.

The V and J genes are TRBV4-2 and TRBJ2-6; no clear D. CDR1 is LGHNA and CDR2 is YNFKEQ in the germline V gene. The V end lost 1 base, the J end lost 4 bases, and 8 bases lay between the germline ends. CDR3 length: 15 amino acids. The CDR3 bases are TGTGCCAGCAGCCAAGGGCAACGAGGGGCCAACGTCCTGACTTTC. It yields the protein CASSQGQRGANVLTF.

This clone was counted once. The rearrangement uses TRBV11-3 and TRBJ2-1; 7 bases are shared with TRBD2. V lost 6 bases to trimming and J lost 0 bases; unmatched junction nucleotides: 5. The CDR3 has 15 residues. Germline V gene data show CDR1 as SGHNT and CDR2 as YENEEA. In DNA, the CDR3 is TGTGCCAGCAGGGCCGGGACTACCTCCTACAATGAGCAGTTCTTC. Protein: CASRAGTTSYNEQFF.

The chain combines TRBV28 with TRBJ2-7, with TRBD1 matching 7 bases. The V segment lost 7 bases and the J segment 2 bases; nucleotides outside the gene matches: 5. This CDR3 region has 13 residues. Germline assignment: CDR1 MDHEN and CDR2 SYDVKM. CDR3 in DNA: TGTGCCAGCATGGGACAGCCGACCTACGAGCAGTACTTC. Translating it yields CASMGQPTYEQYF.

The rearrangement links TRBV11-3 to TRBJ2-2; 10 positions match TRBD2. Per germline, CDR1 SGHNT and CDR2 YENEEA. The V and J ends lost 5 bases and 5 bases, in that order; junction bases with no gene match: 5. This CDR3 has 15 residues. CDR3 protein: CASSPLAGGTGELFF. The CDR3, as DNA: TGTGCCAGCAGCCCCTTAGCGGGAGGAACCGGGGAGCTGTTTTTT.

The CDR3 spells CASSRLAGEGDTQYF. In DNA, the CDR3 is TGTGCCAGTAGTAGGCTGGCGGGAGAGGGAGATACGCAGTATTTT. The chain is built from TRBV19 and TRBJ2-3; 7 positions match TRBD2. The CDR3 loop spans 15 amino acids. Germline CDR1 LNHDA, CDR2 SQIVND (reference sequence). V was clipped by 4 bases and J by 5 bases; unmatched bases: 9.

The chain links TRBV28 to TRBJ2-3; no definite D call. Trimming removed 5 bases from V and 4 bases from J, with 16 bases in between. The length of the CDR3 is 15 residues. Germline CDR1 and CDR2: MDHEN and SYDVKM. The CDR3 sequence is CASSRTRSVADTQYF. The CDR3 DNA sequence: TGTGCCAGCAGTCGTACTCGGTCGGTGGCAGATACGCAGTATTTT.